This TCR beta chain emerged from a study of cytomegalovirus exposure and HLA in healthy donors. Study results and limitations: TCR beta chain V- and J-gene trimming was linked, in a later analysis, to a missense variant in DCLRE1C.

This clone was observed a few times. Its antigen remains unidentified. With 60 Vbeta and 13 Jbeta primers, the PCR was carried out. The table came from immunoSEQ multiplex PCR; TCRdb's copy has only in-frame clones and leaves some out. Of nearly 100,000 clones listed, roughly 9.4% are singletons. V was pared by 4 bases and J by 1 base, with 5 bases of the junction left unmatched. CDR3 length: 15 residues. Germline V lookup: CDR1 SGHRS, CDR2 YFSETQ. The chain is built from TRBV5-1 and TRBJ2-1, with TRBD1 identical over 7 bases. The sequence was collected from a man over 45 in good health and CMV-seropositive. Sequencing used PBMCs. CDR3 nucleotides: TGCGCCAGCAGCCCGGGACAGTCGTCCTACAATGAGCAGTTCTTC. This sequence encodes CASSPGQSSYNEQFF.